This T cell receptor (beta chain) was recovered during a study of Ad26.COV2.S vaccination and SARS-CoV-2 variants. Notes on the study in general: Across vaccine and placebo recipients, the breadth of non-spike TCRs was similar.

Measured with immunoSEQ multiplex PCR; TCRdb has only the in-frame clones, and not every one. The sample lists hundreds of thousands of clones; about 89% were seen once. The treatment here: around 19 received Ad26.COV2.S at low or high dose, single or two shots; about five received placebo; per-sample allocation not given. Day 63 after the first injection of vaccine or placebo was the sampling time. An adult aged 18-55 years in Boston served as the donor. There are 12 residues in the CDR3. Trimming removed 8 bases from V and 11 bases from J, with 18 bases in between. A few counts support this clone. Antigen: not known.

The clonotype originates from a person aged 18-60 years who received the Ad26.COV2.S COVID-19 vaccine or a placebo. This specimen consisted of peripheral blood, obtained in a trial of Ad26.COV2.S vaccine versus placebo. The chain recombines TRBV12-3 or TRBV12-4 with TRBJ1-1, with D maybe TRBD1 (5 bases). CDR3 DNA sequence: TGTGCCAGCGGGTCGAATACAGGACCGGCTTTCTTT. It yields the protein CASGSNTGPAFF.